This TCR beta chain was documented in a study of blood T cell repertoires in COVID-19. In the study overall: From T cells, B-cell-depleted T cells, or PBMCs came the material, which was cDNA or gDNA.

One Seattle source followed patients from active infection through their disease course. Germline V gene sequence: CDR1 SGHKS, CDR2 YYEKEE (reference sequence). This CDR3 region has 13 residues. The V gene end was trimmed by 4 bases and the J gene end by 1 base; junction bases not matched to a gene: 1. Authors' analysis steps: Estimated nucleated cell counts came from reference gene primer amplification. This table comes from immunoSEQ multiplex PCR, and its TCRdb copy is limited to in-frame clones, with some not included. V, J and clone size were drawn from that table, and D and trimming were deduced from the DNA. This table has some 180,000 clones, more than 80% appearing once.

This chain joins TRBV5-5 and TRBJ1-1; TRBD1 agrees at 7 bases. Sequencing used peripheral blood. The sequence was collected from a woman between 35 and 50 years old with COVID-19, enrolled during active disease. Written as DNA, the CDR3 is TGTGCCAGCAGCCGGGACAGGAACACTGAAGCTTTCTTT. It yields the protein CASSRDRNTEAFF.